The source of this T cell receptor (beta chain) is a study of blood T cell repertoires in COVID-19. On the study more broadly: Italy, Spain and the United States were the sources of the convalescent and acute COVID-19 samples. T cells, B-cell-depleted T cells, or PBMCs supplied cDNA or gDNA.

The germline V gene encodes CDR1 LGHDT and CDR2 YNNKEL (reference sequence). This CDR3 is built from 17 residues. V was cut by 3 bases and J by 0 bases, with 15 bases left in between. Original handling: Amplification from reference gene primers served as the basis for estimated nucleated cell counts. Clones were sequenced by immunoSEQ multiplex PCR, and TCRdb holds only the in-frame ones, with some missing. V, J and clone size were drawn from that table, and D and trimming were deduced from the DNA. This table holds around 57,000 clones, about 87% found once. The sequence came from a human donor with active COVID-19. The donor label of this sample is uncertain. The rearrangement links TRBV3-1 (or the pseudogene TRBV3-2) to TRBJ2-1, with a tentative D call TRBD2 (6 bases). Sequenced material: peripheral blood. The CDR3 DNA reads as TGTGCCAGCAGCCATGAGCGGGTGAAGAGCTCCTACAATGAGCAGTTCTTC. It translates to CASSHERVKSSYNEQFF.